This TCR beta chain is drawn from a study of cytomegalovirus exposure and HLA in healthy donors. Assay: immunoSEQ multiplex PCR; the TCRdb copy retains only in-frame clones and omits some. The sample consists of tens of thousands of clones, roughly 93% of them appearing once. Germline lookup yields CDR1 SGHKS and CDR2 YYEKEE (reference sequence). The CDR3 spans 11 residues. V was cut by 4 bases and J by 7 bases, with 6 bases left in between. The table lists this clone with a count of one. The receptor comes from a woman in her 30s in good health and CMV-seronegative. V gene TRBV5-5 combines with J gene TRBJ1-3; D is undetermined. Material: PBMCs. The CDR3 DNA is TGTGCCAGCAGCCCCGGGAACACCATATATTTT. It yields the protein CASSPGNTIYF. Full variable domain (outside the CDR3, taken from reference TRBV5-5 and TRBJ1-3): DAGVTQSPTHLIKTRGQQVTLRCSPISGHKSVSWYQQVLGQGPQFIFQYYEKEERGRGNFPDRFSARQFPNYSSELNVNALLLGDSALYLCASSPGNTIYFGEGSWLTVV.